This T cell receptor (beta chain) was documented in a study of cytomegalovirus exposure and HLA in healthy donors. Trimming left V 2 bases short and J 6 bases short, with 13 bases between. There are 14 residues in the CDR3. Per germline, CDR1 MDHEN and CDR2 SYDVKM. The protocol was immunoSEQ multiplex PCR, while the TCRdb copy is restricted to in-frame clones and leaves out a portion. The sample holds roughly 120,000 clones, roughly nine tenths seen once. The source material was PBMCs. This TCR came from a man between 18 and 35 years old in good health and CMV-seropositive. The rearrangement uses TRBV28 and TRBJ1-1; tentatively, D is TRBD1 (6 bases). The DNA for the CDR3 is TGTGCCAGCAGTTTAATTCAGGGGAGGGCTGAAGCTTTCTTT. Its translation: CASSLIQGRAEAFF. The full variable domain, its missing parts supplied by reference TRBV28 and TRBJ1-1, is DVKVTQSSRYLVKRTGEKVFLECVQDMDHENMFWYRQDPGLGLRLIYFSYDVKMKEKGDIPEGYSVSREKKERFSLILESASTNQTSMYLCASSLIQGRAEAFFGQGTRLTVV.